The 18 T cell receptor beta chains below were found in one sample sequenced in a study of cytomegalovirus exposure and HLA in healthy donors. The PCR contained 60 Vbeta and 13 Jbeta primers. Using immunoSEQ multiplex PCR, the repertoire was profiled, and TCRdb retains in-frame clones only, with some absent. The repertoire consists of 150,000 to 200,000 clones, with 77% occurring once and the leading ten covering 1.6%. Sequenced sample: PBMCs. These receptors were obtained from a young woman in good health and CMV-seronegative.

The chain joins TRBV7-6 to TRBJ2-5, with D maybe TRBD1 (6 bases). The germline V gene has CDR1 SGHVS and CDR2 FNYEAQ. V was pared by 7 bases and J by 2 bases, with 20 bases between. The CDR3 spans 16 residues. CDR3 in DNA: TGTGCCAGCACCCGACAGGTGGGCCGATTACAAGAGACCCAGTACTTC. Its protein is CASTRQVGRLQETQYF.

The CDR3 region has the DNA TGTGCCAGCAGCTCAGACAGGGGGCAACCTTTGAACACTGAAGCTTTCTTT. Protein: CASSSDRGQPLNTEAFF. V usage is TRBV5-6 and J usage is TRBJ1-1; 10 nucleotides line up with TRBD1. Germline V lookup: CDR1 SGHDT, CDR2 YYEEEE. The junction had 8 bases not matched to a gene; V was cut back by 3 bases and J by 0 bases. CDR3 length: 17 residues.

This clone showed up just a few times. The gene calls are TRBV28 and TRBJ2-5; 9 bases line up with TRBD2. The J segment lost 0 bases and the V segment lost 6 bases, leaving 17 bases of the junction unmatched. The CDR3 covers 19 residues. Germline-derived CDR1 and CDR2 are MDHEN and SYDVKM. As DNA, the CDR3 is TGTGCCAGCAGCTCTATTATGGGGACTAGCCGAAAGTACCAAGAGACCCAGTACTTC. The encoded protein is CASSSIMGTSRKYQETQYF.

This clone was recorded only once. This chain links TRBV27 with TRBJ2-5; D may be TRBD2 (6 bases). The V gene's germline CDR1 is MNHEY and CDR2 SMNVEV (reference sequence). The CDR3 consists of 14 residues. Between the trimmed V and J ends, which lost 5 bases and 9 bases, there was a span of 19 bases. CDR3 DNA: TGTGCCAGCAGTACAGCCCGAGGACTAAAGGCCCAGTACTTC. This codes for CASSTARGLKAQYF.

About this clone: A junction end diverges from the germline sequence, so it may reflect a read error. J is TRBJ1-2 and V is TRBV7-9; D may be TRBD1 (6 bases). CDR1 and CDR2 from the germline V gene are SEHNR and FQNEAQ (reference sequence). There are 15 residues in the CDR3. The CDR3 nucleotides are TGTGCCAGCAGCTTAGATCACAGGGTTAATTATGGCTACCCCTTC. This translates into CASSLDHRVNYGYPF. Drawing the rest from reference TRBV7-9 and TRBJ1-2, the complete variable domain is DTGVSQNPRHKITKRGQNVTFRCDPISEHNRLYWYRQTLGQGPEFLTYFQNEAQLEKSRLLSDRFSAERPKGSFSTLEIQRTEQGDSAMYLCASSLDHRVNYGYPFGSGTRLTVV.

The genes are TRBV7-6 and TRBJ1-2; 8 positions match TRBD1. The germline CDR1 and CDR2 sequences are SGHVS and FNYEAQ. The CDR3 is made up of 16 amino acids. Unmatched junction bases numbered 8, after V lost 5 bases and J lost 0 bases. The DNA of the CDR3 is TGTGCCAGCAGCCCATGGACAGGGACGGCTAACTATGGCTACACCTTC. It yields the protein CASSPWTGTANYGYTF.

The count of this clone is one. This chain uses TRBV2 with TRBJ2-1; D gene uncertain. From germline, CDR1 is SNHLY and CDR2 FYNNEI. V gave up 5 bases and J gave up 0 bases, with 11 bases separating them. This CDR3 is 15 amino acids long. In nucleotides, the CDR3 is TGTGCCAGCAGTCGTTCGTCGAGCTCCTACAATGAGCAGTTCTTC. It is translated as CASSRSSSSYNEQFF.

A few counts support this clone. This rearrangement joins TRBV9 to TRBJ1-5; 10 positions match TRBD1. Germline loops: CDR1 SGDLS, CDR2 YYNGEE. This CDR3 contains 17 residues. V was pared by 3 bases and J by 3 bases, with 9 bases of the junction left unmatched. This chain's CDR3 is CASSAGTGEVNNQPQHF. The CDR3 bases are TGTGCCAGCAGCGCCGGGACAGGGGAGGTGAACAATCAGCCCCAGCATTTT.

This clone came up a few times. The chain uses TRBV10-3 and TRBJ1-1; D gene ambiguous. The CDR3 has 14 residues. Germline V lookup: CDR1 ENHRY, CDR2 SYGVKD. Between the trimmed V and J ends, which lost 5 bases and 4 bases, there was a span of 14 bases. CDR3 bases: TGTGCCATCAGTTCAGGTGGCAGTGGCACTGAAGCTTTCTTT. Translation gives CAISSGGSGTEAFF.

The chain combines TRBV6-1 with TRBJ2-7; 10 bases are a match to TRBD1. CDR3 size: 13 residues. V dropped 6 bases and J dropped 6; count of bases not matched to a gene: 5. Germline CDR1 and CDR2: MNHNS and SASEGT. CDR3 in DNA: TGTGCCAGCAGGCCCGACAGGGGGCTCGAGCAGTACTTC. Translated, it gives CASRPDRGLEQYF.

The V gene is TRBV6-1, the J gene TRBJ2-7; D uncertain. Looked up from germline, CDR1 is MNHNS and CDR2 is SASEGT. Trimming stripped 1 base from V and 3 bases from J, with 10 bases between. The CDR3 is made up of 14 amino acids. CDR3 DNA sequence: TGTGCCAGCAGTGAAGTTCCCAACGGCTACGAGCAGTACTTC. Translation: CASSEVPNGYEQYF.

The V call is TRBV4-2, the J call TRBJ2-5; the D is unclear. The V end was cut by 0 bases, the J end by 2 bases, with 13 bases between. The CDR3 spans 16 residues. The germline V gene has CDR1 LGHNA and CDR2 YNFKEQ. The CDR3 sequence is CASSQEDLGSQETQYF. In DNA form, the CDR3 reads TGTGCCAGCAGCCAAGAGGATCTGGGCAGTCAAGAGACCCAGTACTTC.

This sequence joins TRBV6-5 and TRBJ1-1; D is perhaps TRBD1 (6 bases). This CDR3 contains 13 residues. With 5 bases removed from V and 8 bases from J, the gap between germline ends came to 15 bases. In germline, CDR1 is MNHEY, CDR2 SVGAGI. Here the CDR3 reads CASSPSGGLEAFF. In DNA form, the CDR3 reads TGTGCCAGCAGTCCATCTGGGGGCCTCGAAGCTTTCTTT.

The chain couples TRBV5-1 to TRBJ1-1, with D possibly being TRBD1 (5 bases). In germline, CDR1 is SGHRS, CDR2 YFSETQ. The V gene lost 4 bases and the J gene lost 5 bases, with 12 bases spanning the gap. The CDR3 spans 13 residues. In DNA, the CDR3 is TGCGCCAGCAGCACCCCCCAGGGAACTGAAGCTTTCTTT. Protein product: CASSTPQGTEAFF.

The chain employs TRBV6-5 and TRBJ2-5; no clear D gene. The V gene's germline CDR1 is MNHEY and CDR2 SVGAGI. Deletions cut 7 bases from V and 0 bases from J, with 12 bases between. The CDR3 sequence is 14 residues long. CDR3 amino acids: CASMSVAYQETQYF. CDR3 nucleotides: TGTGCCAGCATGAGCGTCGCGTACCAAGAGACCCAGTACTTC.

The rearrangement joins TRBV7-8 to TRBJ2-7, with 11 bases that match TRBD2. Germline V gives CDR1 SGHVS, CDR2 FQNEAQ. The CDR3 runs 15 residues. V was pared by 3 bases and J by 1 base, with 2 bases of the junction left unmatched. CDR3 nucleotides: TGTGCCAGCAGCTTCTGGACTAGCGGGTCCTACGAGCAGTACTTC. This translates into CASSFWTSGSYEQYF.

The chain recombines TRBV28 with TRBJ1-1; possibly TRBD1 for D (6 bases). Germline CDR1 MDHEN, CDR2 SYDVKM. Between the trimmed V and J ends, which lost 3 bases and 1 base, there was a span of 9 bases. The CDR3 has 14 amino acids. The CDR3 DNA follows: TGTGCCAGCAGTTTGGGACATAGGAACACTGAAGCTTTCTTT. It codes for CASSLGHRNTEAFF.

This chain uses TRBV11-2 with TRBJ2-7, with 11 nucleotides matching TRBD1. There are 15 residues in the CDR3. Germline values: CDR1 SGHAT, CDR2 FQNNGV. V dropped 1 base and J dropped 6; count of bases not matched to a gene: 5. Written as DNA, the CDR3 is TGTGCCAGCAGCTTAGGGACAGGGGGCCTAGCCGAGCAGTACTTC. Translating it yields CASSLGTGGLAEQYF.